Presented here are 24 T cell receptor beta chains from one specimen sequenced in a study of shared clonotypes between healthy human individuals. Profiled with immunoSEQ multiplex PCR; TCRdb holds only in-frame clones, not every one. The sample has millions of clones; 90% to 95% are singletons. Source material: naive CD4+ T cells sorted from blood. Indicated subset: CD45RA+ positively selected. These receptors originate from a man aged 18-30 years in good health.

This chain joins TRBV11-2 and TRBJ2-1; possible D gene TRBD1, 6 bases. Germline V CDR1 and CDR2: SGHAT, FQNNGV. V dropped 1 base and J dropped 6 bases, with 13 bases sitting between them. This CDR3 spans 15 amino acids. This CDR3 is CASSLVGARFNEQFF. Written as DNA, the CDR3 is TGTGCCAGCAGCTTAGTGGGGGCTCGCTTCAATGAGCAGTTCTTC.

The rearrangement joins TRBV9 to TRBJ2-2; D is possibly TRBD1 (6 bases). Germline values: CDR1 SGDLS, CDR2 YYNGEE. This CDR3 spans 16 amino acids. The V end lost 0 bases, the J end lost 1 base, and 10 bases lay between the germline ends. CDR3 DNA: TGTGCCAGCAGCGTAGAGGGGACAAGGAACACCGGGGAGCTGTTTTTT. It translates to CASSVEGTRNTGELFF.

The J gene is TRBJ2-7, the V gene TRBV2, with TRBD1 matching 8 bases. Trimming at V came to 5 bases and at J to 5 bases, leaving 5 bases not matched to a gene. CDR1 and CDR2 (germline): SNHLY, FYNNEI. This CDR3 has 13 amino acids. The CDR3 nucleotides read TGTGCCAGCAGTAAAGGGACAGGCCACGAGCAGTACTTC. Amino acid sequence: CASSKGTGHEQYF.

V and J are TRBV19 and TRBJ1-6, with 9 bases lining up with TRBD1. The CDR3 loop spans 15 amino acids. The J segment lost 9 bases and the V segment lost 7 bases, leaving 10 bases of the junction unmatched. Germline assignment: CDR1 LNHDA and CDR2 SQIVND (reference sequence). The CDR3 loop is CASTPSTGGSSPLHF. CDR3 in DNA: TGTGCCAGTACCCCAAGTACAGGGGGCAGTTCACCCCTCCACTTT.

This chain connects TRBV28 to TRBJ1-5; a possible D gene is TRBD1 (6 bases). Germline CDR1 and CDR2: MDHEN and SYDVKM. V shed 6 bases and J shed 2 bases, with 14 bases lying between them. There are 15 residues in the CDR3. The CDR3 DNA follows: TGTGCCAGCAGCCCAAGGGGGAAAGGCAATCAGCCCCAGCATTTT. This sequence encodes CASSPRGKGNQPQHF.

This chain connects TRBV2 to TRBJ1-2; tentative D call: TRBD1 (6 bases). Looked up from germline, CDR1 is SNHLY and CDR2 is FYNNEI. The V and J ends lost 4 bases and 2 bases respectively, with 17 bases between them. The CDR3 is made up of 16 amino acids. In DNA form, the CDR3 reads TGTGCCAGCAGTGGTATTTTAGCAGGGGCGAACTATGGCTACACCTTC. This sequence encodes CASSGILAGANYGYTF.

About this clone itself: This sample also contains other DNA sequences that code for the same CDR3. This chain links TRBV29-1 with TRBJ1-4; 7 bases map to TRBD1. The V gene's germline CDR1 is SQVTM and CDR2 ANQGSEA. V gave up 5 bases and J gave up 3 bases; unmatched junction bases: 3. The CDR3 is made up of 13 amino acids. The CDR3 bases are TGCAGCGTTCTAACAGGGGCTAATGAAAAACTGTTTTTT. Translated: CSVLTGANEKLFF.

The chain carries TRBV10-1 and TRBJ2-1; D is undetermined. The CDR3 is 16 residues long. Trimming removed 0 bases at V and 1 base at J, with 10 bases between. Germline CDR1 reads WNHNN; CDR2 reads SYGVQD (reference sequence). The CDR3 DNA reads TGCGCCAGCAGTGAGTCGATCGGCTGGTCCTACAATGAGCAGTTCTTC. This sequence encodes CASSESIGWSYNEQFF.

This clone was recorded only once. The rearrangement joins TRBV7-9 to TRBJ1-4, with TRBD1 identical over 9 bases. The V segment lost 5 bases and the J segment 8 bases; nucleotides outside the gene matches: 6. This CDR3 is built from 14 residues. In germline, CDR1 is SEHNR, CDR2 FQNEAQ (reference sequence). CDR3 in amino acids: CASSLQGAVEKLFF. DNA of the CDR3: TGTGCCAGCAGCCTACAGGGGGCGGTCGAAAAACTGTTTTTT.

The CDR3 nucleotides read TGTGCCAGTACTAGCGGGAGGGTAGAGACCCAGTACTTC. Its protein product is CASTSGRVETQYF. The rearrangement uses TRBV7-2 and TRBJ2-5; 13 nucleotides align to TRBD2. The V segment lost 9 bases and the J segment 4 bases; nucleotides outside the gene matches: 2. This CDR3 comprises 13 residues. Germline V lookup: CDR1 SGHTA, CDR2 FQGNSA. Using reference TRBV7-2 and TRBJ2-5 for the parts outside the CDR3, the full variable domain is GAGVSQSPSNKVTEKGKDVELRCDPISGHTALYWYRQSLGQGLEFLIYFQGNSAPDKSGLPSDRFSAERTGGSVSTLTIQRTQQEDSAVYLCASTSGRVETQYFGPGTRLLVL.

This clone has only a few counts. This rearrangement joins TRBV30 to TRBJ1-1; 7 nucleotides align to TRBD1. With V trimmed by 0 bases and J by 5 bases, 6 bases remained unmatched. The CDR3 runs to 14 residues. Germline CDR1 and CDR2: GTSNPN and SVGIG (reference sequence). CDR3 sequence: CAWSVGGGGTEAFF. The CDR3 region has the DNA TGTGCCTGGAGTGTAGGGGGCGGTGGTACTGAAGCTTTCTTT. The full variable domain, its missing parts supplied by reference TRBV30 and TRBJ1-1, is SQTIHQWPATLVQPVGSPLSLECTVEGTSNPNLYWYRQAAGRGLQLLFYSVGIGQISSEVPQNLSASRPQDRQFILSSKKLLLSDSGFYLCAWSVGGGGTEAFFGQGTRLTVV.

The rearrangement uses TRBV5-6 and TRBJ2-2, with D perhaps TRBD1 or TRBD2 (5 bases each). Per the germline V gene, CDR1 is SGHDT and CDR2 is YYEEEE. The length of the CDR3 is 14 residues. Trimming stripped 4 bases from V and 7 bases from J, with 14 bases between. The CDR3 region is CASSTGTGLGELFF. The CDR3 DNA follows: TGTGCCAGCAGCACCGGGACCGGCCTCGGGGAGCTGTTTTTT.

The CDR3 protein is CASSRWGPEGAQYF. The CDR3, as DNA: TGTGCCAGCAGCCGTTGGGGGCCGGAGGGGGCCCAGTACTTC. This chain joins TRBV6-5 and TRBJ2-5; D assignment may be TRBD1 or TRBD2 (6 bases each). The germline V gene encodes CDR1 MNHEY and CDR2 SVGAGI. This CDR3 is 14 amino acids long. The ends were cut back, 6 bases at V and 9 bases at J, with 20 bases in the middle.

V is TRBV10-3 and J is TRBJ2-7; 9 positions match TRBD1. The germline gives CDR1 ENHRY, CDR2 SYGVKD. This CDR3 spans 15 amino acids. The ends lost 3 bases at V and 5 bases at J; junction bases unmatched: 8. This CDR3 is CAISEDRGSMHEQYF. The CDR3 region has the DNA TGTGCCATCAGTGAAGACAGGGGGTCGATGCACGAGCAGTACTTC.

V and J are TRBV25-1 and TRBJ2-7, with D hard to call. Deletions cut 3 bases from V and 4 bases from J, with 10 bases between. The CDR3 length is 13 residues. Looked up from germline, CDR1 is MGHDK and CDR2 is SYGVNS. Written as DNA, the CDR3 is TGTGCCAGCAGTGACCTCGGACCTTACGAGCAGTACTTC. Protein: CASSDLGPYEQYF.

The chain recombines TRBV5-1 with TRBJ2-4; the D call may be TRBD1 or TRBD2 (5 bases each). V was shortened by 4 bases and J by 5 bases, with 16 bases between the two germline ends. Per germline, CDR1 SGHRS and CDR2 YFSETQ. CDR3 size: 15 residues. CDR3 DNA: TGCGCCAGCAGCCAAATCCGGGACGGAGAAAACATTCAGTACTTC. It codes for CASSQIRDGENIQYF.

This sequence joins TRBV10-3 and TRBJ1-2; possible D gene TRBD1, 5 bases. CDR1 and CDR2 (germline): ENHRY, SYGVKD. Trimming removed 2 bases from V and 6 bases from J, with 10 bases in between. The CDR3 sequence is 13 residues long. The CDR3 spells CAISERGADGYTF. The CDR3 bases are TGTGCCATCAGTGAGAGGGGCGCAGATGGCTACACCTTC.

V is TRBV19 and J is TRBJ2-7; 10 nucleotides line up with TRBD1. The CDR3 contains 14 residues. J lost 7 bases, V lost 5 bases, and 8 bases had no gene match. CDR1 LNHDA and CDR2 SQIVND come from the germline V gene (reference sequence). Here the CDR3 reads CASSPRQGAREQYF. Here the CDR3 DNA reads TGTGCCAGTAGTCCTCGACAGGGGGCGAGGGAGCAGTACTTC.

This clone was seen a handful of times. V and J are TRBV19 and TRBJ1-5; D call uncertain. Germline assignment: CDR1 LNHDA and CDR2 SQIVND (reference sequence). This CDR3 is built from 15 residues. Between the trimmed V and J ends, which lost 5 bases and 0 bases, there was a span of 11 bases. CDR3 region: CASSLSGNSNQPQHF. In DNA, the CDR3 is TGTGCCAGTAGTCTATCGGGAAATAGCAATCAGCCCCAGCATTTT.

V gene TRBV10-3 combines with J gene TRBJ2-2; maybe TRBD1 (6 bases). This CDR3 has 14 residues. V shed 3 bases and J shed 5 bases, with 10 bases lying between them. Germline V lookup: CDR1 ENHRY, CDR2 SYGVKD. CDR3 region: CAISETGWTGELFF. The DNA for the CDR3 is TGTGCCATCAGTGAAACAGGGTGGACCGGGGAGCTGTTTTTT.

The chain employs TRBV7-9 and TRBJ1-2; 9 bases fit TRBD1. The V segment lost 3 bases and the J segment 0 bases; nucleotides outside the gene matches: 5. CDR1 is SEHNR, CDR2 FQNEAQ, per germline (reference sequence). The CDR3 loop spans 16 amino acids. CDR3 in amino acids: CASSLGQGSANYGYTF. The CDR3 nucleotides are TGTGCCAGCAGCTTGGGACAGGGCTCTGCTAACTATGGCTACACCTTC.

In its sample, this clone was seen once. The chain recombines TRBV28 with TRBJ2-5; D is tentatively TRBD1 or TRBD2 (5 bases each). Germline CDR1 reads MDHEN; CDR2 reads SYDVKM. The V end was cut by 7 bases, the J end by 5 bases, with 23 bases between. This CDR3 is 16 amino acids long. Written as DNA, the CDR3 is TGTGCCAGCACCCCCGCGCCGGGGCTCTGGGGGGAGACCCAGTACTTC. Translated: CASTPAPGLWGETQYF.

This rearrangement joins TRBV28 to TRBJ2-7; TRBD1 or TRBD2 may be the D gene (6 bases each). Germline-derived CDR1 and CDR2 are MDHEN and SYDVKM. This CDR3 spans 13 amino acids. Trimming took 7 bases from V and 0 from J, leaving 10 bases between them. The CDR3 DNA reads TGTGCCAGCATAGGGGGGAGCTCCTACGAGCAGTACTTC. It yields the protein CASIGGSSYEQYF.

The V call is TRBV27, the J call TRBJ1-6; D unclear. Trimming removed 6 bases at V and 9 bases at J, with 12 bases between. Per the germline V gene, CDR1 is MNHEY and CDR2 is SMNVEV (reference sequence). The CDR3 length is 13 residues. CDR3 sequence reads: CASSSPAASPLHF. The CDR3 DNA follows: TGTGCCAGCAGCTCTCCTGCGGCTTCACCCCTCCACTTT.